This T cell receptor beta chain was captured in a study of cytomegalovirus exposure and HLA in healthy donors. PCR was performed using 60 Vbeta and 13 Jbeta primers. Sequencing used immunoSEQ multiplex PCR; TCRdb keeps in-frame clones, though not all of them. Of about 180,000 clones in the sample, about 80% are singletons; the top ten hold under 0.6%. General observations from the study: The investigators catalogued 150 or so TCR beta chains as cytomegalovirus-associated.

On this clone: Antigen unknown.

Per germline, CDR1 MDHEN and CDR2 SYDVKM. This CDR3 is 20 amino acids long. Sequenced material: PBMCs. This receptor was obtained from a woman in her forties or fifties in good health and CMV-seronegative. This chain links TRBV28 with TRBJ2-2, with 10 bases identical to TRBD2. The CDR3 reads CADLGSKREGPIWIFGELFF. The CDR3 bases are TGTGCGGATCTAGGGTCGAAGCGGGAGGGCCCCATCTGGATATTCGGGGAGCTGTTTTTT.